This TCR beta chain was sequenced in a study of shared clonotypes between healthy human individuals. The CDR3 sequence is 14 residues long. Germline lookup yields CDR1 MNHEY and CDR2 SMNVEV (reference sequence). Trimming cost V 4 bases and J 9 bases; bases outside gene matches: 8. Libraries were prepared by immunoSEQ multiplex PCR; TCRdb keeps only in-frame clonotypes and omits some of them. The profile shows fewer than 1 million clones, about 96% of them singletons. It was CD45RO-negative cells, positively selected for CCR7, that made up naive CD8 cells, with terminally differentiated effector memory CD45RA+ cells excluded.

The V gene is TRBV27, the J gene TRBJ2-1; TRBD2 matches at 8 bases. This receptor was taken from a man between 25 and 39 years old in good health. The sample taken for sequencing was naive CD8+ T cells sorted from blood. CDR3 coding DNA: TGTGCCAGCAGTTCGCCAGCGGGAGTCTCTGAGCAGTTCTTC. Protein: CASSSPAGVSEQFF.